This record covers a single T cell receptor (beta chain). Its antigen is not known. TCRdb's copy holds only in-frame clones and misses some; the assay was immunoSEQ multiplex PCR. The table records fewer than 150,000 clones, approximately 86% of them present only once. This sample stems from a study of cytomegalovirus exposure and HLA in healthy donors. General study points: Subsequent analysis of the 110 or so validation repertoires found a tendency for first-cohort TCR clusters to co-occur. Per published reports, the classifier diagnosed cytomegalovirus status with high specificity and sensitivity.

The CDR3 runs to 17 residues. V lost 0 bases to trimming and J lost 3 bases; unmatched junction nucleotides: 7. The germline V gene encodes CDR1 SGHDT and CDR2 YYEEEE. The TCR originated in a woman aged 18-29 years in good health and CMV-seropositive. The chain links TRBV5-6 to TRBJ2-2, with 8 bases identical to TRBD2. Sequenced material: PBMCs. CDR3 protein: CASSLVREGPYTGELFF. The CDR3 DNA follows: TGTGCCAGCAGCTTGGTACGGGAGGGCCCTTACACCGGGGAGCTGTTTTTT.